A selection of T cell receptor beta chains follows, all from one sample in a study of lymphopenia after photon versus proton radiotherapy. Sequencing was performed with immunoSEQ multiplex PCR; in TCRdb, only in-frame clones are kept and a portion is missing. This table has roughly 63,000 clones, approximately 84% appearing once. The source was peripheral blood, collected from a patient treated with proton-based radiotherapy. The receptor set was obtained from a man aged 55 to 70 with pancreatic cancer. The CDR3 runs from the conserved cysteine through the conserved F or W. A D gene is named only where the DNA matches it firmly. Size is omitted from some rows. Given values are once, few, many or a class for expanded clones.

abundance | len | j_gene | d_gene | v_gene | CDR3aa | CDR3nt
few | 11 | TRBJ2-1 | - | TRBV7-6 | CASSLANEQFF | TGTGCCAGCAGCTTAGCCAATGAGCAGTTCTTC
once | 18 | TRBJ2-3 | TRBD2 | TRBV4-3 | CASSQGQRDPPITDTQYF | TGCGCCAGCAGCCAAGGCCAGCGGGACCCCCCGATCACAGATACGCAGTATTTT
- | 14 | TRBJ2-1 | - | TRBV7-2 | CASREGPVVNEQFF | TGTGCCAGCAGAGAAGGACCTGTCGTAAATGAGCAGTTCTTC
- | 15 | TRBJ2-2 | - | TRBV30 | CAWTRRQPNTGELFF | TGTGCCTGGACCCGGCGGCAGCCCAACACCGGGGAGCTGTTTTTT
- | 14 | TRBJ1-2 | TRBD1 | TRBV28 | CASSLLGQGYGYTF | TGTGCCAGCAGTTTGCTAGGACAGGGCTATGGCTACACCTTC
once | 15 | TRBJ1-2 | TRBD1 | TRBV19 | CASSTTGTGSRGYTF | TGTGCCAGTAGTACAACCGGGACAGGGAGTAGGGGCTACACCTTC
few | 15 | TRBJ2-7 | TRBD2 | TRBV6-1 | CASRGRLADPYEQYF | TGTGCCAGCAGGGGGAGACTAGCCGACCCCTACGAGCAGTACTTC
- | 13 | TRBJ1-2 | - | TRBV5-6 | CASSLTGLYGYTF | TGTGCCAGCAGCTTGACGGGACTATATGGCTACACCTTC
- | 14 | TRBJ1-5 | - | TRBV28 | CASRTEDHYQPQHF | TGTGCCAGCAGGACAGAAGACCATTATCAGCCCCAGCATTTT
- | 16 | TRBJ2-7 | TRBD2 | TRBV7-2 | CASSLSGGQSSYEQYF | TGTGCCAGCAGCTTAAGCGGGGGGCAGAGCTCCTACGAGCAGTACTTC
- | 20 | TRBJ2-3 | TRBD2 | TRBV7-6 | CASSLVPPGLAGDQGGTQYF | TGTGCCAGCAGCTTAGTACCCCCGGGACTAGCGGGAGATCAAGGGGGTACGCAGTATTTT
- | 15 | TRBJ2-1 | - | TRBV9 | CASSVGSLGYNEQFF | TGTGCCAGCAGCGTCGGGTCACTAGGCTACAATGAGCAGTTCTTC
- | 16 | TRBJ1-4 | TRBD1 | TRBV4-3 | CASSLEKGAANEKLFF | TGCGCCAGCAGCCTGGAAAAGGGGGCTGCTAATGAAAAACTGTTTTTT
- | 13 | TRBJ2-7 | - | TRBV28 | CASSLWGSYEQYF | TGTGCCAGCAGTTTATGGGGCTCCTACGAGCAGTACTTC
once | 16 | TRBJ1-3 | - | TRBV6-1 | CASSEVLPTSGNTIYF | TGTGCCAGCAGTGAGGTCCTTCCCACCTCTGGAAACACCATATATTTT
- | 16 | TRBJ2-7 | - | TRBV21-1 | CASSPLIRRSSYEQYF | TGTGCCAGCAGCCCCCTAATAAGAAGGAGCTCCTACGAGCAGTACTTC
once | 18 | TRBJ2-1 | TRBD2 | TRBV7-3 | CASSFQNIGLAGYNEQFF | TGTGCCAGCAGCTTCCAAAACATCGGACTAGCGGGATACAATGAGCAGTTCTTC
- | 13 | TRBJ1-2 | - | TRBV28 | CASRTASPNGYTF | TGTGCCAGCAGGACAGCATCTCCAAATGGCTACACCTTC
- | 15 | TRBJ1-1 | - | TRBV6-1 | CASRLSGGPNTEAFF | TGTGCCAGCAGACTATCAGGAGGGCCCAACACTGAAGCTTTCTTT
- | 15 | TRBJ1-4 | - | TRBV4-1 | CASSQVRGAVEKLFF | TGCGCCAGCAGCCAAGTCCGGGGGGCTGTTGAAAAACTGTTTTTT
- | 13 | TRBJ2-2 | - | TRBV30 | CAWSVQVPGELFF | TGTGCCTGGAGTGTACAAGTCCCCGGGGAGCTGTTTTTT
- | 14 | TRBJ2-1 | - | TRBV28 | CASSLAPLGNEQFF | TGTGCCAGCAGTTTAGCCCCACTAGGGAATGAGCAGTTCTTC
- | 17 | TRBJ2-3 | TRBD2 | TRBV7-2 | CASSPYRLAGITDTQYF | TGTGCCAGCAGCCCCTACCGACTAGCGGGAATCACAGATACGCAGTATTTT
once | 13 | TRBJ2-7 | - | TRBV30 | CAWSFVRGYEQYF | TGTGCCTGGAGTTTCGTAAGGGGGTACGAGCAGTACTTC
- | 12 | TRBJ2-7 | - | TRBV5-1 | CASSSGRGEQYF | TGCGCCAGTAGCTCCGGCAGGGGCGAGCAGTACTTC
- | 12 | TRBJ2-1 | - | TRBV19 | CATAEGFNEQFF | TGTGCCACCGCGGAAGGCTTCAATGAGCAGTTCTTC
once | 12 | TRBJ1-2 | - | TRBV19 | CASGYKGYGYTF | TGTGCCAGTGGCTATAAGGGCTATGGCTACACCTTC
- | 14 | TRBJ2-3 | TRBD1 | TRBV28 | CASSSRDSGDTQYF | TGTGCCAGCAGTTCACGGGACAGCGGAGATACGCAGTATTTT
once | 15 | TRBJ2-7 | TRBD2 | TRBV28 | CASRLQLADSYEQYF | TGTGCCAGCAGACTGCAGCTAGCGGACTCCTACGAGCAGTACTTC
few | 15 | TRBJ2-1 | - | TRBV11-3 | CASSFGRTPINEQFF | TGTGCCAGCAGCTTTGGCAGAACCCCAATCAATGAGCAGTTCTTC
- | 13 | TRBJ1-1 | TRBD1 | TRBV7-2 | CASNRQGGTEAFF | TGTGCCAGCAACCGACAGGGGGGCACTGAAGCTTTCTTT
- | 16 | TRBJ2-7 | TRBD1 | TRBV7-9 | CASSPLLRGQGDEQYF | TGTGCCAGCAGCCCCCTGCTCAGGGGGCAAGGGGACGAGCAGTACTTC
- | 14 | TRBJ2-6 | - | TRBV2 | CASRGSSGANVLTF | TGTGCCAGCAGGGGTAGTTCTGGGGCCAACGTCCTGACTTTC
once | 17 | TRBJ2-3 | TRBD2 | TRBV18 | CASSPKSGTSGTDTQYF | TGTGCCAGCTCACCAAAATCAGGGACTAGCGGCACAGATACGCAGTATTTT
- | 17 | TRBJ2-7 | TRBD2 | TRBV11-3 | CASSLVLSGRDLYEQYF | TGTGCCAGCAGCTTAGTCCTTAGCGGGCGGGACCTCTACGAGCAGTACTTC
- | 15 | TRBJ1-1 | - | TRBV7-6 | CASSLGGIIPTEAFF | TGTGCCAGCAGCTTAGGGGGTATAATCCCCACTGAAGCTTTCTTT
- | 14 | TRBJ2-5 | TRBD1 | TRBV5-1 | CASSSGTVQETQYF | TGCGCCAGCAGCTCCGGGACAGTACAAGAGACCCAGTACTTC
few | 12 | TRBJ2-2 | - | TRBV6-1 | CASPRGPGELFF | TGTGCCAGCCCAAGGGGACCCGGGGAGCTGTTTTTT